The clone carrying this T cell receptor beta chain has a handful of counts. Its specificity is not known. Researchers reported that TCR beta cDNA libraries carried unique molecular identifiers. In TCRdb, the PCR reads were re-called with MiXCR into one record per CDR3 protein. The sample comprises some 700,000 distinct CDR3 sequences, approximately 59% of which are singletons, and 11% rests with the top ten. These data are taken from a study of post-analysis software for immune sequencing data. Overall study findings and caveats: Patients used a handful of TRBV segments, including TRBV5-6, TRBV5-1 and TRBV20-1, more often than controls.

Trimming took off 7 bases at V and 2 bases at J, with 15 bases between the two ends. Germline assignment: CDR1 SQVTM and CDR2 ANQGSEA. This CDR3 spans 13 amino acids. The sequencing sample was made of blood. The source of this sequence is a girl aged 2-10 years with multiple sclerosis. V gene TRBV29-1 combines with J gene TRBJ2-7, with D tentatively TRBD1 (6 bases). In DNA, the CDR3 is TGCAGCGCCGTTGACAGGAGTCCCTACGAGCAGTACTTC. Translating gives CSAVDRSPYEQYF.